Sequencing of this TCR beta chain was carried out in a study of response to subunit inactivated influenza vaccine. General observations from the study: There was a suggestion from the authors that each seasonal influenza vaccination recruits few new T cells.

This clonotype has a handful of counts. What it recognizes is unknown. TCRdb itself ran the RT-PCR reads through MiXCR, one entry per CDR3 protein. This table holds over 450,000 distinct CDR3 sequences, about an eighth found once. This sample comprised PBMCs from blood, obtained 45 days after vaccination. The clonotype originates from a man aged 50-60 years who received an inactivated influenza vaccine.

Written as DNA, the CDR3 is TGTGCCAGCAGTCCGACTAGCGGAAGTCAAGAGACCCAGTACTTC. Encoded protein: CASSPTSGSQETQYF. The V and J genes are TRBV28 and TRBJ2-5; 9 bases align to TRBD2. This CDR3 spans 15 amino acids. V lost 5 bases to trimming and J lost 2 bases; unmatched junction nucleotides: 6. Germline-derived CDR1 and CDR2 are MDHEN and SYDVKM.